This is a list of T cell receptor beta chains from one sample in a study of CD8 T cells in Susac syndrome. In TCRdb, the immunoSEQ multiplex PCR reads were re-called with MiXCR into one record per CDR3 protein. Counted here are some 150,000 distinct CDR3 sequences, around 94% occurring once; the ten biggest clones make up over 0.25%. The sequenced material came from CD8+ T cells from PBMCs. These receptors were collected from a human donor in good health. Both conserved end residues are part of each CDR3. The order of the fields is V gene, clone size, D gene, J gene, CDR3 protein, CDR3 DNA. The D gene is left open where the match is weak. Not all rows give a size; the values are once, few, many and, for expanded clones, a class.

V: TRBV20-1
size: .
D: .
J: TRBJ1-1
CDR3: CSLVSYTEAFF
DNA: TGCAGTCTTGTATCTTACACTGAAGCTTTCTTT

V: TRBV29-1
size: .
D: TRBD1
J: TRBJ2-2
CDR3: CSVGQPIGGELFF
DNA: TGCAGCGTGGGACAGCCTATTGGCGGGGAGCTGTTTTTT

V: TRBV4-1
size: once
D: .
J: TRBJ2-1
CDR3: CASSQVGFREKQFF
DNA: TGCGCCAGCAGCCAAGTAGGGTTCAGAGAGAAGCAGTTCTTC

V: TRBV10-3
size: .
D: TRBD1
J: TRBJ1-5
CDR3: CAISEDRGYSPQHF
DNA: TGTGCCATCAGTGAGGACAGGGGATATTCGCCCCAGCATTTT

V: TRBV27
size: .
D: .
J: TRBJ2-1
CDR3: CASSLRDLGDEQFF
DNA: TGTGCCAGCAGTCTCCGGGACTTGGGAGATGAGCAGTTCTTC

V: TRBV7-9
size: .
D: .
J: TRBJ1-2
CDR3: CASSPSLNYGYTF
DNA: TGTGCCAGCAGCCCGAGTCTTAACTATGGCTACACCTTC

V: TRBV20-1
size: .
D: .
J: TRBJ1-2
CDR3: CSARQSGGYTF
DNA: TGCAGTGCTAGACAAAGTGGGGGCTACACCTTC

V: TRBV12-3/TRBV12-4
size: once
D: TRBD1
J: TRBJ2-7
CDR3: CASSPPTGDFSYEQYF
DNA: TGTGCCAGCAGTCCGCCCACAGGGGATTTTTCCTACGAGCAGTACTTC

V: TRBV4-3
size: .
D: TRBD2
J: TRBJ2-2
CDR3: CASSQGEREYSGELFF
DNA: TGCGCCAGCAGCCAAGGGGAGCGGGAGTACAGCGGGGAGCTGTTTTTT

V: TRBV11-2
size: .
D: .
J: TRBJ2-1
CDR3: CASSLELPGAYNEQFF
DNA: TGTGCCAGCAGCTTAGAGCTTCCCGGAGCGTACAATGAGCAGTTCTTC

V: TRBV6-5
size: .
D: TRBD1
J: TRBJ1-2
CDR3: CASSYSTGGDGYTF
DNA: TGTGCCAGCAGTTACTCGACAGGGGGTGATGGCTACACCTTC

V: TRBV29-1
size: .
D: .
J: TRBJ1-1
CDR3: CSVVRQNTEAFF
DNA: TGCAGCGTTGTTCGACAGAACACTGAAGCTTTCTTT

V: TRBV13
size: .
D: .
J: TRBJ1-2
CDR3: CASSWGRKLYGYTF
DNA: TGTGCCAGCAGCTGGGGACGGAAACTCTATGGCTACACCTTC

V: TRBV7-9
size: .
D: TRBD2
J: TRBJ2-1
CDR3: CASSNRAGGPSYNEQFF
DNA: TGTGCCAGCAGCAATAGAGCGGGAGGGCCTTCGTACAATGAGCAGTTCTTC

V: TRBV29-1
size: .
D: TRBD1
J: TRBJ1-2
CDR3: CSVHTGDYGYTF
DNA: TGCAGCGTCCACACAGGGGACTATGGCTACACCTTC

V: TRBV27
size: .
D: .
J: TRBJ2-2
CDR3: CASSLSTREVTGELFF
DNA: TGTGCCAGCAGTTTATCGACCAGGGAAGTCACCGGGGAGCTGTTTTTT

V: TRBV6-5
size: .
D: .
J: TRBJ2-7
CDR3: CASSYSLGDNEQYF
DNA: TGTGCCAGCAGTTACTCGTTAGGTGACAACGAGCAGTACTTC

V: TRBV3-1
size: .
D: TRBD2
J: TRBJ2-1
CDR3: CASSQVLAGWTEQFF
DNA: TGTGCCAGCAGCCAAGTACTAGCGGGGTGGACGGAGCAGTTCTTC

V: TRBV12-5
size: .
D: TRBD1
J: TRBJ2-1
CDR3: CASGLDAGQGGNEQFF
DNA: TGTGCTAGTGGTTTGGATGCGGGACAGGGCGGGAATGAGCAGTTCTTC

V: TRBV7-9
size: .
D: TRBD2
J: TRBJ2-7
CDR3: CASGTSGSYEQYF
DNA: TGTGCCAGTGGGACTAGCGGGTCCTACGAGCAGTACTTC

V: TRBV6-5
size: .
D: TRBD2
J: TRBJ2-3
CDR3: CASSYSISTSGTDTQYF
DNA: TGTGCCAGCAGTTACTCGATATCGACTAGCGGAACAGATACGCAGTATTTT

V: TRBV27
size: .
D: TRBD1
J: TRBJ2-7
CDR3: CASAGQGSEQYF
DNA: TGTGCCAGCGCAGGACAGGGTTCGGAGCAGTACTTC

V: TRBV29-1
size: .
D: .
J: TRBJ1-4
CDR3: CSVESGRGTNEKLFF
DNA: TGCAGCGTTGAATCGGGCCGGGGCACTAATGAAAAACTGTTTTTT

V: TRBV29-1
size: .
D: TRBD1
J: TRBJ2-7
CDR3: CSVTGGLNYEQYF
DNA: TGCAGCGTGACAGGGGGGCTGAACTACGAGCAGTACTTC

V: TRBV7-9
size: .
D: .
J: TRBJ1-4
CDR3: CASSLSRSSGEKLFF
DNA: TGTGCCAGCAGCTTAAGTCGGTCGTCTGGGGAAAAACTGTTTTTT

V: TRBV12-3/TRBV12-4
size: .
D: .
J: TRBJ2-3
CDR3: CASSLGASPTADTQYF
DNA: TGTGCCAGCAGTTTAGGGGCCAGCCCGACGGCAGATACGCAGTATTTT

V: TRBV15
size: .
D: .
J: TRBJ2-7
CDR3: CATSREPGYGPYEQYF
DNA: TGTGCCACCAGCAGAGAACCGGGATACGGACCCTACGAGCAGTACTTC

V: TRBV13
size: .
D: .
J: TRBJ2-2
CDR3: CASSLVQGMSGELFF
DNA: TGTGCCAGCAGCTTAGTACAGGGAATGTCCGGGGAGCTGTTTTTT

V: TRBV27
size: .
D: TRBD1
J: TRBJ1-1
CDR3: CASRDTGGTEAFF
DNA: TGTGCCAGCAGAGATACAGGGGGCACTGAAGCTTTCTTT

V: TRBV7-3
size: .
D: .
J: TRBJ2-3
CDR3: CASSLIGRSADTQYF
DNA: TGTGCCAGCAGCTTAATAGGGCGTAGCGCAGATACGCAGTATTTT

V: TRBV20-1
size: .
D: .
J: TRBJ2-1
CDR3: CSARGTGRSDEQFF
DNA: TGCAGTGCTAGAGGGACTGGCAGGAGCGATGAGCAGTTCTTC

V: TRBV15
size: .
D: .
J: TRBJ2-2
CDR3: CATSSRNTGELFF
DNA: TGTGCCACCAGCAGCCGAAACACCGGGGAGCTGTTTTTT

V: TRBV4-1
size: .
D: TRBD2
J: TRBJ2-7
CDR3: CASSRNSGRSSYEQYF
DNA: TGCGCCAGCAGCCGAAATAGCGGGAGGAGCTCCTACGAGCAGTACTTC

V: TRBV27
size: .
D: .
J: TRBJ2-1
CDR3: CASSFTGANNEQFF
DNA: TGTGCCAGCAGTTTTACGGGAGCCAACAATGAGCAGTTCTTC

V: TRBV18
size: .
D: TRBD2
J: TRBJ2-7
CDR3: CASSPIAGGHLSEQYF
DNA: TGTGCCAGCTCACCGATAGCGGGAGGGCACTTAAGCGAGCAGTACTTC

V: TRBV29-1
size: .
D: .
J: TRBJ2-6
CDR3: CSGQSLGTNVLTF
DNA: TGCAGCGGACAGAGTCTGGGAACCAACGTCCTGACTTTC

V: TRBV27
size: .
D: .
J: TRBJ2-7
CDR3: CASSLTVSYEQYF
DNA: TGTGCCAGCAGTTTGACGGTTAGTTACGAGCAGTACTTC

V: TRBV20-1
size: once
D: TRBD2
J: TRBJ2-5
CDR3: CSAREAGLIPQETQYF
DNA: TGCAGTGCTAGAGAAGCGGGACTAATACCCCAAGAGACCCAGTACTTC

V: TRBV7-4
size: .
D: TRBD2
J: TRBJ2-2
CDR3: CASSPGTSGAGELFF
DNA: TGTGCCAGCAGCCCCGGGACTAGCGGTGCCGGGGAGCTGTTTTTT

V: TRBV29-1
size: .
D: TRBD2
J: TRBJ2-1
CDR3: CSVSGGEQFF
DNA: TGCAGCGTTAGCGGGGGGGAGCAGTTCTTC

V: TRBV12-3/TRBV12-4
size: .
D: TRBD2
J: TRBJ2-7
CDR3: CASRSSRDYPPYEQYF
DNA: TGTGCCAGCAGAAGCAGCCGGGACTATCCTCCCTACGAGCAGTACTTC

V: TRBV13
size: .
D: TRBD1
J: TRBJ2-1
CDR3: CASSSLDRGADNEQFF
DNA: TGTGCCAGCAGCTCCCTTGACAGGGGGGCAGACAATGAGCAGTTCTTC

V: TRBV4-3
size: .
D: .
J: TRBJ2-1
CDR3: CASSQQPGSGNEQFF
DNA: TGCGCCAGCAGCCAACAACCGGGGAGTGGAAATGAGCAGTTCTTC

V: TRBV5-6
size: .
D: TRBD2
J: TRBJ2-7
CDR3: CASSTWTSGSDEQYF
DNA: TGTGCCAGCAGCACTTGGACTAGCGGGAGCGACGAGCAGTACTTC

V: TRBV20-1
size: once
D: TRBD1
J: TRBJ1-5
CDR3: CSAREWTGANQPQHF
DNA: TGCAGTGCTAGAGAGTGGACAGGAGCTAATCAGCCCCAGCATTTT

V: TRBV12-3/TRBV12-4
size: .
D: .
J: TRBJ2-1
CDR3: CASLGGTGEQFF
DNA: TGTGCCAGCTTAGGGGGGACGGGTGAGCAGTTCTTC

V: TRBV6-5
size: .
D: .
J: TRBJ1-4
CDR3: CASSYSGATNEKLFF
DNA: TGTGCCAGCAGTTACTCGGGAGCAACTAATGAAAAACTGTTTTTT

V: TRBV6-4
size: .
D: .
J: TRBJ1-5
CDR3: CASSDRAGIQPQHF
DNA: TGTGCCAGCAGTGATAGGGCAGGGATTCAGCCCCAGCATTTT

V: TRBV15
size: .
D: TRBD2
J: TRBJ2-3
CDR3: CATSRGLGSTDTQYF
DNA: TGTGCCACCAGCAGGGGACTAGGTAGCACAGATACGCAGTATTTT

V: TRBV5-3
size: .
D: TRBD2
J: TRBJ2-1
CDR3: CARSFKLAGVSYNEQFF
DNA: TGTGCCAGAAGCTTTAAACTAGCGGGAGTTTCCTACAATGAGCAGTTCTTC

V: TRBV4-3
size: .
D: .
J: TRBJ2-1
CDR3: CASSQGLASYNEQFF
DNA: TGCGCCAGCAGCCAGGGTCTAGCCTCATACAATGAGCAGTTCTTC

V: TRBV5-1
size: .
D: TRBD2
J: TRBJ2-1
CDR3: CASSFERGDNEQFF
DNA: TGCGCCAGCAGCTTTGAACGGGGGGACAATGAGCAGTTCTTC

V: TRBV15
size: .
D: .
J: TRBJ2-7
CDR3: CATSREGHEQYF
DNA: TGTGCCACCAGCAGAGAGGGGCACGAGCAGTACTTC

V: TRBV19
size: .
D: .
J: TRBJ2-3
CDR3: CASSMQSSSTDTQYF
DNA: TGTGCCAGTAGTATGCAAAGTTCCAGCACAGATACGCAGTATTTT